Listed below are T cell receptor beta chains from one sample, sequenced in a study of shared clonotypes between healthy human individuals. The protocol was immunoSEQ multiplex PCR, while the TCRdb copy is restricted to in-frame clones and leaves out a portion. The table shows about 820,000 clones, with roughly 92% occurring only once. Sequenced: naive CD8+ T cells sorted from blood. These receptors originate from a man aged 30 to 39 in good health. Each CDR3 is given with its conserved first and last residue. The D gene is left open where the match is weak. Rows may omit the clone size; those that give it use once, few, many or a size class.

clone size: once; J gene: TRBJ1-4; D gene: TRBD1; V gene: TRBV4-1; CDR3 protein: CASSQDPGQGRPNEKLFF; CDR3 DNA: TGCGCCAGCAGCCAGGACCCGGGACAGGGTAGACCTAATGAAAAACTGTTTTTT
clone size: .; J gene: TRBJ2-7; D gene: .; V gene: TRBV19; CDR3 protein: CASSDSTYEQYF; CDR3 DNA: TGTGCCAGTAGCGACAGTACCTACGAGCAGTACTTC
clone size: .; J gene: TRBJ2-5; D gene: TRBD1; V gene: TRBV4-1; CDR3 protein: CASSQLGTVQETQYF; CDR3 DNA: TGCGCCAGCAGCCAGTTAGGGACAGTTCAAGAGACCCAGTACTTC
clone size: .; J gene: TRBJ1-1; D gene: .; V gene: TRBV5-6; CDR3 protein: CASSGGGDTEAFF; CDR3 DNA: TGTGCCAGCAGCGGAGGGGGGGACACTGAAGCTTTCTTT
clone size: .; J gene: TRBJ1-3; D gene: .; V gene: TRBV7-9; CDR3 protein: CASTPGGRDGKIEDTIYF; CDR3 DNA: TGTGCCAGCACCCCTGGTGGGCGGGACGGGAAAATTGAAGACACCATATATTTT
clone size: .; J gene: TRBJ2-1; D gene: TRBD2; V gene: TRBV7-8; CDR3 protein: CASSLVRGDAQVF; CDR3 DNA: TGTGCCAGCAGCTTAGTCCGGGGGGACGCCCAGGTCTTC
clone size: .; J gene: TRBJ1-4; D gene: .; V gene: TRBV2; CDR3 protein: CASSEDRDEKLFF; CDR3 DNA: TGTGCCAGCAGTGAGGATAGGGACGAAAAACTGTTTTTT
clone size: .; J gene: TRBJ2-1; D gene: TRBD2; V gene: TRBV6-5; CDR3 protein: CASSYGTSDNEQFF; CDR3 DNA: TGTGCCAGCAGTTACGGGACTAGCGACAATGAGCAGTTCTTC
clone size: .; J gene: TRBJ2-1; D gene: TRBD2; V gene: TRBV5-1; CDR3 protein: CASSSGRTSGRRNEQFF; CDR3 DNA: TGCGCCAGCAGCTCAGGGAGGACTAGCGGGAGGAGAAATGAGCAGTTCTTC
clone size: .; J gene: TRBJ2-1; D gene: .; V gene: TRBV9; CDR3 protein: CASSARGYNEQFF; CDR3 DNA: TGTGCCAGCAGCGCAAGGGGATACAATGAGCAGTTCTTC
clone size: .; J gene: TRBJ1-1; D gene: .; V gene: TRBV7-9; CDR3 protein: CASSSLRTEAFF; CDR3 DNA: TGTGCCAGCAGCTCACTTCGGACTGAAGCTTTCTTT
clone size: .; J gene: TRBJ2-1; D gene: .; V gene: TRBV7-6; CDR3 protein: CASSPPARSNEQFF; CDR3 DNA: TGTGCCAGCAGCCCACCGGCGCGCTCTAATGAGCAGTTCTTC
clone size: .; J gene: TRBJ2-5; D gene: TRBD2; V gene: TRBV4-1; CDR3 protein: CASRPSPSGMAQETQYF; CDR3 DNA: TGCGCCAGCAGGCCATCCCCTAGCGGGATGGCCCAAGAGACCCAGTACTTC
clone size: .; J gene: TRBJ2-1; D gene: .; V gene: TRBV6-5; CDR3 protein: CASSYSGSAYNEQFF; CDR3 DNA: TGTGCCAGCAGTTACTCTGGGTCCGCCTACAATGAGCAGTTCTTC
clone size: .; J gene: TRBJ2-1; D gene: TRBD1; V gene: TRBV28; CDR3 protein: CASSFGDRANEQFF; CDR3 DNA: TGTGCCAGCAGTTTCGGGGACAGGGCTAATGAGCAGTTCTTC
clone size: .; J gene: TRBJ2-7; D gene: .; V gene: TRBV28; CDR3 protein: CASSRGTGEQYF; CDR3 DNA: TGTGCCAGCAGTCGCGGGACGGGCGAGCAGTACTTC
clone size: .; J gene: TRBJ2-4; D gene: .; V gene: TRBV6-5; CDR3 protein: CASSYDRQSKNIQYF; CDR3 DNA: TGTGCCAGCAGTTATGACCGGCAGAGCAAAAACATTCAGTACTTC
clone size: .; J gene: TRBJ2-7; D gene: TRBD1; V gene: TRBV7-9; CDR3 protein: CASSSTGGEVGYEQYF; CDR3 DNA: TGTGCCAGCAGCTCGACAGGGGGCGAAGTAGGATACGAGCAGTACTTC
clone size: .; J gene: TRBJ2-3; D gene: TRBD2; V gene: TRBV27; CDR3 protein: CASGRESTDTQYF; CDR3 DNA: TGTGCCAGCGGGCGGGAGAGCACAGATACGCAGTATTTT
clone size: .; J gene: TRBJ1-1; D gene: TRBD1; V gene: TRBV5-6; CDR3 protein: CASSLPGQPEAFF; CDR3 DNA: TGTGCCAGCAGCCTCCCGGGACAGCCTGAAGCTTTCTTT
clone size: .; J gene: TRBJ2-2; D gene: .; V gene: TRBV7-6; CDR3 protein: CASSSSLRRVNTGELFF; CDR3 DNA: TGTGCCAGCAGCTCGAGCCTCAGACGAGTAAACACCGGGGAGCTGTTTTTT
clone size: .; J gene: TRBJ2-7; D gene: TRBD1; V gene: TRBV7-9; CDR3 protein: CASINLQDRGYEQYF; CDR3 DNA: TGTGCCAGCATCAATCTCCAGGACAGGGGCTACGAGCAGTACTTC
clone size: .; J gene: TRBJ1-4; D gene: .; V gene: TRBV29-1; CDR3 protein: CSVVTATLEKLFF; CDR3 DNA: TGCAGCGTGGTGACAGCGACACTAGAAAAACTGTTTTTT
clone size: .; J gene: TRBJ2-2; D gene: .; V gene: TRBV25-1; CDR3 protein: CASSDPGNIGELFF; CDR3 DNA: TGTGCCAGCAGTGACCCAGGGAATATCGGGGAGCTGTTTTTT
clone size: .; J gene: TRBJ2-1; D gene: TRBD2; V gene: TRBV5-1; CDR3 protein: CASSSTSGAENEQFF; CDR3 DNA: TGCGCCAGCAGTTCTACTAGCGGGGCCGAGAATGAGCAGTTCTTC
clone size: .; J gene: TRBJ2-1; D gene: .; V gene: TRBV27; CDR3 protein: CASSSRFGRRHEQFF; CDR3 DNA: TGTGCCAGCAGTTCTAGGTTTGGACGTCGCCATGAGCAGTTCTTC
clone size: .; J gene: TRBJ2-1; D gene: TRBD2; V gene: TRBV11-2; CDR3 protein: CASSLGLAGGYNEQFF; CDR3 DNA: TGTGCCAGCAGCTTAGGGCTAGCGGGAGGGTACAATGAGCAGTTCTTC
clone size: once; J gene: TRBJ2-7; D gene: .; V gene: TRBV6-1; CDR3 protein: CASRVKYEQYF; CDR3 DNA: TGTGCCAGCAGGGTAAAGTACGAGCAGTACTTC
clone size: .; J gene: TRBJ2-3; D gene: TRBD1; V gene: TRBV11-2; CDR3 protein: CASSLGVTGGADTQYF; CDR3 DNA: TGTGCCAGCAGCTTAGGGGTCACAGGGGGCGCAGATACGCAGTATTTT
clone size: .; J gene: TRBJ1-2; D gene: .; V gene: TRBV25-1; CDR3 protein: CASSEKSWGQGQVYGYTF; CDR3 DNA: TGTGCCAGCAGTGAAAAATCGTGGGGCCAGGGGCAGGTCTATGGCTACACCTTC
clone size: .; J gene: TRBJ2-2; D gene: .; V gene: TRBV4-1; CDR3 protein: CASSQESLNTGELFF; CDR3 DNA: TGCGCCAGCAGCCAAGAGTCACTGAACACCGGGGAGCTGTTTTTT
clone size: .; J gene: TRBJ2-2; D gene: .; V gene: TRBV25-1; CDR3 protein: CASSEYAERGGGPGELFF; CDR3 DNA: TGTGCCAGCAGTGAATATGCTGAAAGGGGAGGGGGTCCCGGGGAGCTGTTTTTT
clone size: .; J gene: TRBJ2-6; D gene: .; V gene: TRBV19; CDR3 protein: CASTADKAGANVLTF; CDR3 DNA: TGTGCCAGTACCGCCGACAAGGCTGGGGCCAACGTCCTGACTTTC
clone size: .; J gene: TRBJ2-5; D gene: .; V gene: TRBV29-1; CDR3 protein: CSVDGGAETQYF; CDR3 DNA: TGCAGCGTTGACGGGGGAGCAGAGACCCAGTACTTC
clone size: .; J gene: TRBJ2-7; D gene: TRBD2; V gene: TRBV5-1; CDR3 protein: CASSFRTSGPTPTYEQYF; CDR3 DNA: TGCGCCAGCAGCTTCCGGACTAGCGGGCCCACCCCAACCTACGAGCAGTACTTC